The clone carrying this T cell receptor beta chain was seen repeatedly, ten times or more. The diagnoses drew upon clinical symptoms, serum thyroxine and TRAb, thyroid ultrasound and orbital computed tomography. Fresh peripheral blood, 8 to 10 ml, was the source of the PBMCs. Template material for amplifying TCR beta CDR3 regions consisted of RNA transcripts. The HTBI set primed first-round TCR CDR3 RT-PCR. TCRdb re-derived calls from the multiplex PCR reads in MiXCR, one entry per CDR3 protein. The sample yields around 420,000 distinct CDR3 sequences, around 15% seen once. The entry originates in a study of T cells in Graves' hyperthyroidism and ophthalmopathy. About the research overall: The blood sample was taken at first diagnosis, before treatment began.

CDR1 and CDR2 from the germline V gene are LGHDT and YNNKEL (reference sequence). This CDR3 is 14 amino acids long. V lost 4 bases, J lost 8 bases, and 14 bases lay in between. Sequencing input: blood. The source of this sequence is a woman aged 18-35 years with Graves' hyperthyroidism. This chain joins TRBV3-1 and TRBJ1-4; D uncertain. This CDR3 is CASSPPEGTEKLFF. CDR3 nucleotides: TGTGCCAGCAGCCCGCCGGAGGGTACGGAAAAACTGTTTTTT.